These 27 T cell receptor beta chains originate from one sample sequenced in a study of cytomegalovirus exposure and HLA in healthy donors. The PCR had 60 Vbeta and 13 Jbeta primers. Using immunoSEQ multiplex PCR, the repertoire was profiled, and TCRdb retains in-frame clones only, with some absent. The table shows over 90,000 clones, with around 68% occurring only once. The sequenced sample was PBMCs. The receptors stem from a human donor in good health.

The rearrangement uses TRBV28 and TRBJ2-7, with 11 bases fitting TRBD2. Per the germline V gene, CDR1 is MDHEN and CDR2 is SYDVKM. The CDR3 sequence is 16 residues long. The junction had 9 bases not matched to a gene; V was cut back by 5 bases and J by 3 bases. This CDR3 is CASSPLRTSGFYEQYF. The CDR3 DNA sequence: TGTGCCAGCAGTCCTCTCCGGACTAGCGGGTTCTACGAGCAGTACTTC.

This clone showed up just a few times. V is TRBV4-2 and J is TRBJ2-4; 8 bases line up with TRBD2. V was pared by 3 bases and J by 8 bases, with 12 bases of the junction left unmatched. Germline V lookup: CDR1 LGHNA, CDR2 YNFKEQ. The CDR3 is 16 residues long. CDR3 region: CASSQYSGTRTDIQYF. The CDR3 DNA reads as TGTGCCAGCAGCCAGTACTCCGGGACTAGGACAGACATTCAGTACTTC.

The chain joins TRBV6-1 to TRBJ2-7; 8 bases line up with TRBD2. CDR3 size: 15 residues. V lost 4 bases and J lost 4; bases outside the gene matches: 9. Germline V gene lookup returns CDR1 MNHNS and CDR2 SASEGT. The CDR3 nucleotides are TGTGCCAGCAGTGCCGACCGACTAGCGCGATACGAGCAGTACTTC. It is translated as CASSADRLARYEQYF.

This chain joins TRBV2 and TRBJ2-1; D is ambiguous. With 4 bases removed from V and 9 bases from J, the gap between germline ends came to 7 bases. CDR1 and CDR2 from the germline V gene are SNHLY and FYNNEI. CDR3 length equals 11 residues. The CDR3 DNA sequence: TGTGCCAGCAGTGCGTTCGGTGAGCAGTTCTTC. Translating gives CASSAFGEQFF.

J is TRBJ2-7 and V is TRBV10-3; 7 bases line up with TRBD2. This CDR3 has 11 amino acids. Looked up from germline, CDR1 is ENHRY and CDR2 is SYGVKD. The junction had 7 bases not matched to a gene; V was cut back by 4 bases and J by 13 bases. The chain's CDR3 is CAISGLRGVYF. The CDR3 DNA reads TGTGCCATCAGTGGTCTCCGGGGGGTATACTTC.

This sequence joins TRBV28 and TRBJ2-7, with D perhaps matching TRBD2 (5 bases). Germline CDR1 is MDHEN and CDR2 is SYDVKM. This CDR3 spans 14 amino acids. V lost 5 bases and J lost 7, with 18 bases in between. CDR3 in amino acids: CASSLPTPSGEQYF. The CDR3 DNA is TGTGCCAGCAGTCTCCCCACCCCCTCGGGGGAGCAGTACTTC.

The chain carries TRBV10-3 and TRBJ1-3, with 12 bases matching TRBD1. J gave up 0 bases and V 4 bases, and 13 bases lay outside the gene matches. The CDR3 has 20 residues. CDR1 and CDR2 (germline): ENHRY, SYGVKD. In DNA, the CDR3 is TGTGCCATCAGTGTACGAACGATGGGACAGGGGGCAATCTCTGGAAACACCATATATTTT. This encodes CAISVRTMGQGAISGNTIYF.

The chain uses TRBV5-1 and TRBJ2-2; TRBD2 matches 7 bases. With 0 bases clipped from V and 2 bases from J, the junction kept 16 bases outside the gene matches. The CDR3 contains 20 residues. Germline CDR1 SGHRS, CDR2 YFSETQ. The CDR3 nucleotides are TGCGCCAGCAGCTTGGTTGACACAAGCCGGGACTACCTTAACACCGGGGAGCTGTTTTTT. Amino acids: CASSLVDTSRDYLNTGELFF.

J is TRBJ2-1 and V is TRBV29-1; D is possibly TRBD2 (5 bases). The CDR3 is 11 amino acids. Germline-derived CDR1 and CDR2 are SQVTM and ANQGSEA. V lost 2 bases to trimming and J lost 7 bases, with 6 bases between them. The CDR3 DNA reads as TGCAGCGTTGAACGGGGAAATGAGCAGTTCTTC. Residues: CSVERGNEQFF.

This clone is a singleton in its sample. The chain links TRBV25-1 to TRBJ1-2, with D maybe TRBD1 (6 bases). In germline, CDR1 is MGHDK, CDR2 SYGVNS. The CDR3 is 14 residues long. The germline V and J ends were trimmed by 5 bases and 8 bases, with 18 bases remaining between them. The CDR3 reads CASSRGGALGGYTF. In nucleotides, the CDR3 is TGTGCCAGCAGTAGGGGGGGGGCCCTAGGCGGCTACACCTTC.

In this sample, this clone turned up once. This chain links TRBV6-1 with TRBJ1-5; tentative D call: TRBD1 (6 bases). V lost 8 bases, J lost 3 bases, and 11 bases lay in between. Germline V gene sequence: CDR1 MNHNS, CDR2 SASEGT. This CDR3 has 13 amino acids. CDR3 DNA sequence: TGTGCCAGCGGAGACAGGCTCAATCAGCCCCAGCATTTT. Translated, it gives CASGDRLNQPQHF.

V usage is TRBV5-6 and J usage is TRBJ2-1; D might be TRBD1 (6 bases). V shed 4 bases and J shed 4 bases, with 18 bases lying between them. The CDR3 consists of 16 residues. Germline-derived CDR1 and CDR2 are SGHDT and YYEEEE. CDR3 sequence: CASSLSNRVPYNEQFF. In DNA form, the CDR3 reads TGTGCCAGCAGCCTCTCCAACAGGGTCCCTTACAATGAGCAGTTCTTC.

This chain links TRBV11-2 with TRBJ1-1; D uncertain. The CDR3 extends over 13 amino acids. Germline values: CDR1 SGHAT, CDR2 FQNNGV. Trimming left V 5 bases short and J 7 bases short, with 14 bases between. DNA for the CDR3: TGTGCCAGCAGCCTCGCTATTCCCCTTGAAGCTTTCTTT. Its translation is CASSLAIPLEAFF.

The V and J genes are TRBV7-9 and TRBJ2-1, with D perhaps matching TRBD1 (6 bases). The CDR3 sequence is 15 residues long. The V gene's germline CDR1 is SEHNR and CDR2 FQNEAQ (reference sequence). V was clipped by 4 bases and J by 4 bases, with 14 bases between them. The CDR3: CASSSRGLGYNEQFF. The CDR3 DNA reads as TGTGCCAGCAGCTCCAGGGGCCTGGGGTACAATGAGCAGTTCTTC.

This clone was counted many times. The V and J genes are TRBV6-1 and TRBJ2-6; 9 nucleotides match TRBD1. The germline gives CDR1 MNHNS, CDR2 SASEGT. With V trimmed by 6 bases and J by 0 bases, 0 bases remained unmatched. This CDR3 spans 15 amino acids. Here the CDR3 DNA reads TGTGCCAGCAGGACAGGGGGCTCTGGGGCCAACGTCCTGACTTTC. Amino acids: CASRTGGSGANVLTF.

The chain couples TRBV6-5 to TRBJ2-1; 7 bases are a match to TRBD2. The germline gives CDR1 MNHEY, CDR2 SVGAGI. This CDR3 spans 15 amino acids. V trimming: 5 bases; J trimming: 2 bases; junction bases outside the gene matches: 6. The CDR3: CASSGGGDPYNEQFF. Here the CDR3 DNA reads TGTGCCAGCAGTGGGGGGGGAGACCCCTACAATGAGCAGTTCTTC.

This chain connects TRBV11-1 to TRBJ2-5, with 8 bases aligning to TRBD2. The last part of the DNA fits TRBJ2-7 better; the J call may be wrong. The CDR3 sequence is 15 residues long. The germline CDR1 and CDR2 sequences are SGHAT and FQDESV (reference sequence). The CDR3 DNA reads TGTGCCAGCAGCTTCGGCGGGGGGAACTCCTACGAGCAGTACTTC. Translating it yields CASSFGGGNSYEQYF.

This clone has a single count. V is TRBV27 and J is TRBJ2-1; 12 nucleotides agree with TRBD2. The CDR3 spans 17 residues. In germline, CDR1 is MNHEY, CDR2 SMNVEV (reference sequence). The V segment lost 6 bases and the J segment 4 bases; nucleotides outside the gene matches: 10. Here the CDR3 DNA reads TGTGCCAGCAGCCTCTTGACTAGCGGGGGATTTTACAATGAGCAGTTCTTC. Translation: CASSLLTSGGFYNEQFF.

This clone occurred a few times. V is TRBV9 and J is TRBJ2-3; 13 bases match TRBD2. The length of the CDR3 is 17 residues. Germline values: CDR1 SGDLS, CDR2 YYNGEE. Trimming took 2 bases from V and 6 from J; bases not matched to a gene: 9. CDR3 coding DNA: TGTGCCAGCAGCGTGACGGGACTAGCGGGAAGGGGGGATACGCAGTATTTT. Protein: CASSVTGLAGRGDTQYF.

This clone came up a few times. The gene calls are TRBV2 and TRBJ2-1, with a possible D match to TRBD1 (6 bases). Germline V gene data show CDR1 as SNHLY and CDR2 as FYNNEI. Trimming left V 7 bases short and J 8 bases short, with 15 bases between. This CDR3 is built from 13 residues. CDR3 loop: CASKQGPGHEQFF. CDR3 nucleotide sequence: TGTGCCAGCAAACAGGGACCGGGGCATGAGCAGTTCTTC.

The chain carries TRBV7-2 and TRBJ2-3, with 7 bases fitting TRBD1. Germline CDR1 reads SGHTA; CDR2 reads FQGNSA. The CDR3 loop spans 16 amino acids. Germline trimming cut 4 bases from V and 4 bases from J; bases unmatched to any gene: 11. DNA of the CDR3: TGTGCCAGCAGCTCCCGACAGGGAATTGTTGCAGATACGCAGTATTTT. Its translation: CASSSRQGIVADTQYF. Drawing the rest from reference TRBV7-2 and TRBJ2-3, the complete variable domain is GAGVSQSPSNKVTEKGKDVELRCDPISGHTALYWYRQSLGQGLEFLIYFQGNSAPDKSGLPSDRFSAERTGGSVSTLTIQRTQQEDSAVYLCASSSRQGIVADTQYFGPGTRLTVL.

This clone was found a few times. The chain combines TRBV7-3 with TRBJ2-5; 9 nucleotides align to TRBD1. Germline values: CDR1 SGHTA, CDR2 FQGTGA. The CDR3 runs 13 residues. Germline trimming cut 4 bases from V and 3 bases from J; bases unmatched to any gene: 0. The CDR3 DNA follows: TGTGCCAGCAGCTGGACAGGGGAAGAGACCCAGTACTTC. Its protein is CASSWTGEETQYF.

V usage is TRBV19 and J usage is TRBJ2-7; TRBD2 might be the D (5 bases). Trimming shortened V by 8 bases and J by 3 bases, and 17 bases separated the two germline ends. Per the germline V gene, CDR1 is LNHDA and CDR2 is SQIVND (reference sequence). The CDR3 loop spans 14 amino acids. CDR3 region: CASQIDSEGYEQYF. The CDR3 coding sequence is TGTGCCAGTCAAATAGATTCTGAGGGCTACGAGCAGTACTTC.

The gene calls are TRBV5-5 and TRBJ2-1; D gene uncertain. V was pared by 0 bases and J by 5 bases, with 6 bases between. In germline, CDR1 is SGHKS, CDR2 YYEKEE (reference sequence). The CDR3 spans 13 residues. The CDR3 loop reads CASSLVADNEQFF. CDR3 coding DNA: TGTGCCAGCAGCTTGGTGGCAGACAATGAGCAGTTCTTC.

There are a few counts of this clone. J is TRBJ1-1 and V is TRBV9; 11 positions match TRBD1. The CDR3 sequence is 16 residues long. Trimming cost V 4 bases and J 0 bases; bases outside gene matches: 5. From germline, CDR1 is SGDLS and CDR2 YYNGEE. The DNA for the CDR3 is TGTGCCAGCAGCCGAGGGACAGGGGGGATGAACACTGAAGCTTTCTTT. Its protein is CASSRGTGGMNTEAFF. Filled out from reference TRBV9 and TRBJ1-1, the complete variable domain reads DSGVTQTPKHLITATGQRVTLRCSPRSGDLSVYWYQQSLDQGLQFLIQYYNGEERAKGNILERFSAQQFPDLHSELNLSSLELGDSALYFCASSRGTGGMNTEAFFGQGTRLTVV.

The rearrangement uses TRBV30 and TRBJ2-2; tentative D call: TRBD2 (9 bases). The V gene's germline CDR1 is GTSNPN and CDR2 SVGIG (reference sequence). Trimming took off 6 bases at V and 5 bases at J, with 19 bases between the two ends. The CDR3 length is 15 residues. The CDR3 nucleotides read TGTGCCTGTCTAGCGGGACAGGCTGGGACCGGGGAGCTGTTTTTT. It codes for CACLAGQAGTGELFF.

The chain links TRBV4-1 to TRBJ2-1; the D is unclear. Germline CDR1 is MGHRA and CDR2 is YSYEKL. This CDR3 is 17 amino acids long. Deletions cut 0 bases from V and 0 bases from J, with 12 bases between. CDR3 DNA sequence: TGCGCCAGCAGCCAAGAATGGCGGCCTAGCTCCTACAATGAGCAGTTCTTC. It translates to CASSQEWRPSSYNEQFF.